This T cell receptor (beta chain) is from a study of CD8 T cells in Susac syndrome. RNA amounts of roughly 0.5 to 1 ug underwent reverse transcription with random hexamers. TCRdb ran MiXCR on the immunoSEQ multiplex PCR reads and lists one entry per CDR3 protein. The profile covers about 300,000 distinct CDR3 sequences, with roughly 90% appearing a single time and around 0.18% taken by the ten largest. V was shortened by 3 bases and J by 4 bases, with 10 bases between the two germline ends. Germline V CDR1 and CDR2: DFQATT, SNEGSKA (reference sequence). The CDR3 runs 12 residues. The J gene is TRBJ2-7, the V gene TRBV20-1; D remains ambiguous. What was sequenced was CD8+ T cells from PBMCs. This receptor was taken from a human donor with multiple sclerosis. The CDR3 is CSARRSDYEQYF. For the CDR3, the DNA is TGCAGTGCTAGGAGATCTGATTACGAGCAGTACTTC.